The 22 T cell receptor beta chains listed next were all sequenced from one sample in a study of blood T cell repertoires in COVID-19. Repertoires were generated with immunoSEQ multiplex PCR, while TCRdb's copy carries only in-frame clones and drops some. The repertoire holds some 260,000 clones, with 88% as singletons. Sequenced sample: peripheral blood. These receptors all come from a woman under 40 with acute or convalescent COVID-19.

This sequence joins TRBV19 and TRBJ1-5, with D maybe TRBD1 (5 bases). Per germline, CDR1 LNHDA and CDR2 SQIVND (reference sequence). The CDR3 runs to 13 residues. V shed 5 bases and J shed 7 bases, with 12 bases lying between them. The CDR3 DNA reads TGTGCCAGTAGTGAAGGGGTCGGGCAGCCCCAGCATTTT. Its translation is CASSEGVGQPQHF.

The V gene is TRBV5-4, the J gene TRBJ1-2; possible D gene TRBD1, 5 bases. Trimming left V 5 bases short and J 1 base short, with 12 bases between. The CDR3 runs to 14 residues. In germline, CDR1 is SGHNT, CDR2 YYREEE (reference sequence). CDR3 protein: CASRWGAVNYGYTF. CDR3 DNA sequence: TGTGCCAGCAGGTGGGGCGCCGTTAACTATGGCTACACCTTC.

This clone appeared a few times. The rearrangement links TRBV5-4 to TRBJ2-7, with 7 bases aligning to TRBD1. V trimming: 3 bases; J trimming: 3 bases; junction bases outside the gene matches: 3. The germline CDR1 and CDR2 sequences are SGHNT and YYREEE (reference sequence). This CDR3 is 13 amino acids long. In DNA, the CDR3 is TGTGCCAGCAGCTCCCGGGACAGCTACGAGCAGTACTTC. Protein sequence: CASSSRDSYEQYF.

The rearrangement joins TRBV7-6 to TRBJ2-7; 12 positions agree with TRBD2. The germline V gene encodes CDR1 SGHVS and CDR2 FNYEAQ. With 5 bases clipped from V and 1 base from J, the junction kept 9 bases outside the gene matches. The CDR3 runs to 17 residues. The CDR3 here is CASSRRPGLAGSYEQYF. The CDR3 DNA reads TGTGCCAGCAGCCGACGACCCGGACTAGCGGGATCCTACGAGCAGTACTTC.

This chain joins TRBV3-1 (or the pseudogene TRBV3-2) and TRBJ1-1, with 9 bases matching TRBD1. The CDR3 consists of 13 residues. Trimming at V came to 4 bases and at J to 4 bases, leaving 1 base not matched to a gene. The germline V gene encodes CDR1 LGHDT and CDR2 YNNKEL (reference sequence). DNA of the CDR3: TGTGCCAGCAGCCCACAGGGGGCCACTGAAGCTTTCTTT. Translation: CASSPQGATEAFF.

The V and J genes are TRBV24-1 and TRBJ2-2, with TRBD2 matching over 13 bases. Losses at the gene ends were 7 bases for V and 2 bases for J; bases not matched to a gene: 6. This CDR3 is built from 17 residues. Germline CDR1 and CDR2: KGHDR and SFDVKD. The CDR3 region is CATREGLAGFNTGELFF. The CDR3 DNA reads TGTGCCACCAGAGAGGGACTAGCGGGATTTAACACCGGGGAGCTGTTTTTT.

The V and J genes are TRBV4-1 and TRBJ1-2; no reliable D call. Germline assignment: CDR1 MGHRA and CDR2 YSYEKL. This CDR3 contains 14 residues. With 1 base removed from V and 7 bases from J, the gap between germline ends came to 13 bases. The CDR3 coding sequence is TGCGCCAGCAGCCAAGTTGATTTCAAGCCTGGCTACACCTTC. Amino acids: CASSQVDFKPGYTF.

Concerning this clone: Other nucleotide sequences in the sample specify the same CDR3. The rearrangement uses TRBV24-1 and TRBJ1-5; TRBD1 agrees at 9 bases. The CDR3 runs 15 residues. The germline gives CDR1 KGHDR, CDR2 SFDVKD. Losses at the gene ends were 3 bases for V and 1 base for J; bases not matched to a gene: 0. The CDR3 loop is CATSDGQGSNQPQHF. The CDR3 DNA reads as TGTGCCACCAGTGATGGACAGGGGAGCAATCAGCCCCAGCATTTT.

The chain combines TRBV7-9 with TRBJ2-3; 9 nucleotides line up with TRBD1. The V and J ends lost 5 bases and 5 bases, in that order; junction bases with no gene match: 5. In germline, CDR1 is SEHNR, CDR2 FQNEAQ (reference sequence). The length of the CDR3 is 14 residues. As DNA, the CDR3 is TGTGCCAGCAGCCGAACAGGGGGCCAAGATACGCAGTATTTT. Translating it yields CASSRTGGQDTQYF.

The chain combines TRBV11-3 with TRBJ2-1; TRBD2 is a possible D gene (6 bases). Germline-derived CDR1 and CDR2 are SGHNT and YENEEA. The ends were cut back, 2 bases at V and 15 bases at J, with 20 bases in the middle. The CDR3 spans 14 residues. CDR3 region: CASSLYRRGTDVFF. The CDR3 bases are TGTGCCAGCAGCTTATACCGGCGGGGCACAGATGTGTTCTTC.

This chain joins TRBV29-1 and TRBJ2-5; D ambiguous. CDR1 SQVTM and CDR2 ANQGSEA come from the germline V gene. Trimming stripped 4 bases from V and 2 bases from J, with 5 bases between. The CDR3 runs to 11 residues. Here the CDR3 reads CSVGVQETQYF. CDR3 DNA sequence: TGCAGCGTTGGAGTACAAGAGACCCAGTACTTC.

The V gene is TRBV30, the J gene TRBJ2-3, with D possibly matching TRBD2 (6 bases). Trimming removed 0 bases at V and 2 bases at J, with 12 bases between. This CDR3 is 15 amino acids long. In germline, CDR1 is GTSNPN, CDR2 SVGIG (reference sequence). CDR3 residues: CAWSVGSGITDTQYF. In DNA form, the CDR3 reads TGTGCCTGGAGTGTAGGTAGCGGTATCACAGATACGCAGTATTTT.

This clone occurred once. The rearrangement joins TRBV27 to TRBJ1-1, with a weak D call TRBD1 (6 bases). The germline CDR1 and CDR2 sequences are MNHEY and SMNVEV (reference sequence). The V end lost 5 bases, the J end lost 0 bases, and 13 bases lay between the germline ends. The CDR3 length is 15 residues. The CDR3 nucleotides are TGTGCCAGCAGTATCTCAGGGGAGCTGAACACTGAAGCTTTCTTT. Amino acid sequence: CASSISGELNTEAFF.

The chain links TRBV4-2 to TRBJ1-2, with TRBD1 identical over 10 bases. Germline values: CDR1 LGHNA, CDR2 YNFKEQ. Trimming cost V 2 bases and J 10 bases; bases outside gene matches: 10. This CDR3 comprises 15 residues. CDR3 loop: CASSQMTAGQGPYTF. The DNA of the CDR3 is TGTGCCAGCAGCCAAATGACCGCGGGACAGGGGCCCTACACCTTC.

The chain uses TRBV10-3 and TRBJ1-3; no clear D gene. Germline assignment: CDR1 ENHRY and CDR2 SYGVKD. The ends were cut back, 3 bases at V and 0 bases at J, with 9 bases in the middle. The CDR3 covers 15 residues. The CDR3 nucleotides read TGTGCCATCAGTGATCCCCTGAGCTCTGGAAACACCATATATTTT. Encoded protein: CAISDPLSSGNTIYF.

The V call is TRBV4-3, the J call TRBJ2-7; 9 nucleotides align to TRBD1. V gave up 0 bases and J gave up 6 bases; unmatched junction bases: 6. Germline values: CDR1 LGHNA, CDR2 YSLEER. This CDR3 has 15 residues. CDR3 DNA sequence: TGCGCCAGCAGCCAAGATAGGACAGGGGTAAGCGAGCAGTACTTC. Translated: CASSQDRTGVSEQYF.

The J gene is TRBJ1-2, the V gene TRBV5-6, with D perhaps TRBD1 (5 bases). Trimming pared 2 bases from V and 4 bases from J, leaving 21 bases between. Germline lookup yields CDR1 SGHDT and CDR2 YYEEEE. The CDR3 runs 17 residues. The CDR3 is CASSFVQGGGALYGYTF. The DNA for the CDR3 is TGTGCCAGCAGCTTCGTCCAGGGTGGAGGGGCACTCTATGGCTACACCTTC.

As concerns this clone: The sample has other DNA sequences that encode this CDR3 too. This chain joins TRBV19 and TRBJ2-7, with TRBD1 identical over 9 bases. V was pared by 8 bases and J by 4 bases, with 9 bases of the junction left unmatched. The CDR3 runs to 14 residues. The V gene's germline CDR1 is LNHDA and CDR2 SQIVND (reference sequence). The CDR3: CASSTGTGRYEQYF. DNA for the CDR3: TGTGCCAGTTCAACCGGGACAGGGAGATACGAGCAGTACTTC.

The CDR3, as DNA: TGTGCCAGCAGTTACTCAGGGACAGGGGTTTCACCCCTCCACTTT. Translated, it gives CASSYSGTGVSPLHF. The rearrangement links TRBV6-5 to TRBJ1-6, with 10 bases lining up with TRBD1. V lost 0 bases to trimming and J lost 9 bases; unmatched junction nucleotides: 2. Germline-derived CDR1 and CDR2 are MNHEY and SVGAGI. The CDR3 has 15 residues.

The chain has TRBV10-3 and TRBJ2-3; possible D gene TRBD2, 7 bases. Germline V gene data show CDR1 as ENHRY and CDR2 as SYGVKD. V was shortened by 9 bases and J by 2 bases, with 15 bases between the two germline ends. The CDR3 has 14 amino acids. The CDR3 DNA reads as TGTGCCATGGCTGGGGGGGGCACCACAGATACGCAGTATTTT. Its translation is CAMAGGGTTDTQYF.

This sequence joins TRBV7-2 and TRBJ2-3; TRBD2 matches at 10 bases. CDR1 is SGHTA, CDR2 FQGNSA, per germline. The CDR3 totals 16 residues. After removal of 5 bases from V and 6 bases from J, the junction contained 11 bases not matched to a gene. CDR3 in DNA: TGTGCCAGCAGCAGGAGCGGGAGGGCCCTTCGGGATACGCAGTATTTT. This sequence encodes CASSRSGRALRDTQYF. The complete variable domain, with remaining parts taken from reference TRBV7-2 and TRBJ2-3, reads GAGVSQSPSNKVTEKGKDVELRCDPISGHTALYWYRQSLGQGLEFLIYFQGNSAPDKSGLPSDRFSAERTGGSVSTLTIQRTQQEDSAVYLCASSRSGRALRDTQYFGPGTRLTVL.

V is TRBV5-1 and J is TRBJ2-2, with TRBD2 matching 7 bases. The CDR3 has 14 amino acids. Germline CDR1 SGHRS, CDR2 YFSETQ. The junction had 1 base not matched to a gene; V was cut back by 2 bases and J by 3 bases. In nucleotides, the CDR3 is TGCGCCAGCAGCTTCCGGGGGGACACCGGGGAGCTGTTTTTT. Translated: CASSFRGDTGELFF.